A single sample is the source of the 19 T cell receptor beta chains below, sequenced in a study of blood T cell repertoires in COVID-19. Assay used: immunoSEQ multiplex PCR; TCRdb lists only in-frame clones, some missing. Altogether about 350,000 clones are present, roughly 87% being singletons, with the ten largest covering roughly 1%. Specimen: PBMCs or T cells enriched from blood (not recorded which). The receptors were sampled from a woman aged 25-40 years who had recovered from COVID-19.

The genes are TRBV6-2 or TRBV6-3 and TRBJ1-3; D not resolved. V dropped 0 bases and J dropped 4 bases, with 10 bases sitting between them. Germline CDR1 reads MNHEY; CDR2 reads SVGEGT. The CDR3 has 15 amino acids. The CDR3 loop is CASSYSWSSGNTIYF. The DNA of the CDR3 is TGTGCCAGCAGTTACTCGTGGAGCTCCGGAAACACCATATATTTT.

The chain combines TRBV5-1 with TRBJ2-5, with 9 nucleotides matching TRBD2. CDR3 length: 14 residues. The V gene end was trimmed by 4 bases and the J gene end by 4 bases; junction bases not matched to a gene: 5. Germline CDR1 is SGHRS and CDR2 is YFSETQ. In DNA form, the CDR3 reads TGCGCCAGCAGCGGAGGGACTAGCAGAGAGACCCAGTACTTC. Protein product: CASSGGTSRETQYF. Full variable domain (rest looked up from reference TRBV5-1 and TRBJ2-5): KAGVTQTPRYLIKTRGQQVTLSCSPISGHRSVSWYQQTPGQGLQFLFEYFSETQRNKGNFPGRFSGRQFSNSRSEMNVSTLELGDSALYLCASSGGTSRETQYFGPGTRLLVL.

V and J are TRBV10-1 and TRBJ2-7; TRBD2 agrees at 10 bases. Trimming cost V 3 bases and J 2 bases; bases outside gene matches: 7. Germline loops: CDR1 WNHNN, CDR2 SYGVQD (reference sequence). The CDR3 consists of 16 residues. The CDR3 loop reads CASSEWSSGGAYEQYF. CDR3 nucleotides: TGCGCCAGCAGTGAATGGTCTAGCGGGGGAGCCTACGAGCAGTACTTC.

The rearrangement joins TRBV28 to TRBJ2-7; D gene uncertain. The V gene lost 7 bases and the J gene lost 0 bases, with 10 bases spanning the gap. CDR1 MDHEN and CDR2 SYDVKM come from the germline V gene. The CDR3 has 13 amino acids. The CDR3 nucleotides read TGTGCCAGCACCAGCGTCGCCTCCTACGAGCAGTACTTC. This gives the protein CASTSVASYEQYF.

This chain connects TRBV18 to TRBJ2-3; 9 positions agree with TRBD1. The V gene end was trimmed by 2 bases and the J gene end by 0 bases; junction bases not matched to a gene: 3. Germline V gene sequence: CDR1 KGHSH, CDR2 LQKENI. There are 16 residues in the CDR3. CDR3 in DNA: TGTGCCAGCTCACCAGTGACAGGGGGGAGCACAGATACGCAGTATTTT. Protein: CASSPVTGGSTDTQYF.

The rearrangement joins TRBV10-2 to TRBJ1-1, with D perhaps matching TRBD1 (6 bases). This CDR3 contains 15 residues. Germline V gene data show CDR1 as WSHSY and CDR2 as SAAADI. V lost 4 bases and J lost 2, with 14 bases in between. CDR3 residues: CASSGFGRGNTEAFF. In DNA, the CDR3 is TGCGCCAGCAGTGGGTTTGGCAGGGGAAACACTGAAGCTTTCTTT.

The CDR3 DNA sequence: TGTGCCAGCAGCCCCCGGACGGTTGGGAGCACTGAAGCTTTCTTT. Its translation is CASSPRTVGSTEAFF. This chain links TRBV11-3 with TRBJ1-1; no definite D call. The V gene's germline CDR1 is SGHNT and CDR2 YENEEA. The ends were cut back, 5 bases at V and 4 bases at J, with 17 bases in the middle. This CDR3 has 15 amino acids.

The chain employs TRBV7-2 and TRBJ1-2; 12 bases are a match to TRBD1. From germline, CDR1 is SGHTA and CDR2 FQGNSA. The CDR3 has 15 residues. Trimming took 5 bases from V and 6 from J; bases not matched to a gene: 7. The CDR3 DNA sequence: TGTGCCAGCAGCGTCCCGGGACAGGGGGCTGATGGCTACACCTTC. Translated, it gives CASSVPGQGADGYTF.

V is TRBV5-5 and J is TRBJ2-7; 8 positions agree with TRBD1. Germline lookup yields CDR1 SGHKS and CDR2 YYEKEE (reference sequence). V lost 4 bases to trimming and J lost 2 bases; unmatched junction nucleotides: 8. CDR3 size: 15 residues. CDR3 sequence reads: CASSPSGQGAYEQYF. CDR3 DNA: TGTGCCAGCAGCCCCAGCGGACAGGGTGCCTACGAGCAGTACTTC.

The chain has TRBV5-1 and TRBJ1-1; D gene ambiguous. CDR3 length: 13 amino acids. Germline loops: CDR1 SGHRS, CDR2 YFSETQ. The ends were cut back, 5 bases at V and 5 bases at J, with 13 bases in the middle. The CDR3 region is CASRAGWETEAFF. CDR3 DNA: TGCGCCAGCAGAGCTGGGTGGGAGACTGAAGCTTTCTTT.

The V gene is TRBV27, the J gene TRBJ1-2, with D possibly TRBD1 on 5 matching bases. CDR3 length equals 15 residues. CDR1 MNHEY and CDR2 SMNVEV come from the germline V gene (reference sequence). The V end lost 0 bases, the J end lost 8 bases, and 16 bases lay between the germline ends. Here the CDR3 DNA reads TGTGCCAGCAGTTTATCGAAGTCAGGGTCAAACGGCTACACCTTC. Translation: CASSLSKSGSNGYTF.

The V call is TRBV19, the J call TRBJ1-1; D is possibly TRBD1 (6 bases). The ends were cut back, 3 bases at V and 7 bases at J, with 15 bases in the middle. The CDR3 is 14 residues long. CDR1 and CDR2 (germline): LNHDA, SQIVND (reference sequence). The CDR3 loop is CASSIDRWKGEAFF. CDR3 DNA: TGTGCCAGTAGTATCGACAGGTGGAAGGGTGAAGCTTTCTTT.

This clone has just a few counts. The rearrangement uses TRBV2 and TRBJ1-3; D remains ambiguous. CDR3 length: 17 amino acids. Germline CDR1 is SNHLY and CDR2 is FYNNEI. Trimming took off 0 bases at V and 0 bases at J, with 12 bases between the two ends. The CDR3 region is CASSEALRASSGNTIYF. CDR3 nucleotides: TGTGCCAGCAGTGAAGCGCTTCGAGCGAGCTCTGGAAACACCATATATTTT. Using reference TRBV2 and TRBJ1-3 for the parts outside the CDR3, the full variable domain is EPEVTQTPSHQVTQMGQEVILRCVPISNHLYFYWYRQILGQKVEFLVSFYNNEISEKSEIFDDQFSVERPDGSNFTLKIRSTKLEDSAMYFCASSEALRASSGNTIYFGEGSWLTVV.

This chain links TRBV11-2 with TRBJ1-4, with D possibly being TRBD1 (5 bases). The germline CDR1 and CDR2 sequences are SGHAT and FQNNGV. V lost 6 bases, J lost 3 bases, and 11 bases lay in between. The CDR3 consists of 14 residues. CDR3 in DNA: TGTGCCAGCAGATTGGGGGGATCTAATGAAAAACTGTTTTTT. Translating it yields CASRLGGSNEKLFF. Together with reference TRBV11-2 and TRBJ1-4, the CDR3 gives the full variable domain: EAGVAQSPRYKIIEKRQSVAFWCNPISGHATLYWYQQILGQGPKLLIQFQNNGVVDDSQLPKDRFSAERLKGVDSTLKIQPAKLEDSAVYLCASRLGGSNEKLFFGSGTQLSVL.

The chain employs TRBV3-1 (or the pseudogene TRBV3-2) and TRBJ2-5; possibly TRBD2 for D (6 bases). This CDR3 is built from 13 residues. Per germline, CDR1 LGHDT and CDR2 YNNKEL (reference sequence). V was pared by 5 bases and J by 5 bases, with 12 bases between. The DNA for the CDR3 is TGTGCCAGCAGCTTTCGGGGGAGGGAGACCCAGTACTTC. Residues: CASSFRGRETQYF.

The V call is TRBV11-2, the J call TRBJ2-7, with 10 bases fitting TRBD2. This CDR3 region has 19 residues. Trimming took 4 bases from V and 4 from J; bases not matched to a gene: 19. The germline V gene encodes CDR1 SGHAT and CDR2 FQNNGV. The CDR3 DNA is TGTGCCAGCAGCTCTCCCGACCTTCGACTAGCGGGCTACCAGTACGAGCAGTACTTC. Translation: CASSSPDLRLAGYQYEQYF.

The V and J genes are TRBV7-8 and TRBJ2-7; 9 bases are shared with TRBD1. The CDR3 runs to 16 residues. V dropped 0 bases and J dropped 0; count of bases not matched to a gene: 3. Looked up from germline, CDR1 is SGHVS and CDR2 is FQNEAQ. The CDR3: CASSLAQGQGSYEQYF. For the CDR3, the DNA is TGTGCCAGCAGCTTAGCGCAGGGACAGGGCTCCTACGAGCAGTACTTC.

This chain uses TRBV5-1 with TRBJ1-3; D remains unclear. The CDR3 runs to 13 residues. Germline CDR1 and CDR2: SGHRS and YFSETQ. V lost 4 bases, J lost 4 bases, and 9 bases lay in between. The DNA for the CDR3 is TGCGCCAGCAGCCAAGAGGTCGGAAACACCATATATTTT. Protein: CASSQEVGNTIYF.

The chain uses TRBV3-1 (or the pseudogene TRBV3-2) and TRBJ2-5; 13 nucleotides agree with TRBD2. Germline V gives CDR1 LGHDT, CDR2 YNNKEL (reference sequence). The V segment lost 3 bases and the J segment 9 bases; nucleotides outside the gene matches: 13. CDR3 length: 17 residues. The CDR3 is CASSHGLAGAEGEAQYF. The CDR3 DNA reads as TGTGCCAGCAGCCACGGACTAGCGGGGGCCGAGGGGGAGGCCCAGTACTTC.